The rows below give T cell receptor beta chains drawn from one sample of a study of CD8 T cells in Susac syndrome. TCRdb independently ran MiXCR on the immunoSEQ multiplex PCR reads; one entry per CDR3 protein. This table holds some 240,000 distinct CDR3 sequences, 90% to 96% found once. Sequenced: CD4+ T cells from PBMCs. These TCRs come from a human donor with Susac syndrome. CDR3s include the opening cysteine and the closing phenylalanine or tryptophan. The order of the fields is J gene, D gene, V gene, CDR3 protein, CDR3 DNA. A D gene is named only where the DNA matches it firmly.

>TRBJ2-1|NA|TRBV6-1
CASRVDPSYNEQFF
TGTGCCAGCAGAGTCGACCCCTCCTACAATGAGCAGTTCTTC
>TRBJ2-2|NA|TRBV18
CASSGTVTNTGELFF
TGTGCCAGCTCAGGGACCGTTACGAACACCGGGGAGCTGTTTTTT
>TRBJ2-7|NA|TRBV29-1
CSVRKTVGPHEQYF
TGCAGCGTACGAAAGACAGTGGGGCCCCACGAGCAGTACTTC
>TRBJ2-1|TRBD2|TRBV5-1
CACSSRLADNEQFF
TGCGCCTGCAGCTCTCGACTAGCGGACAATGAGCAGTTCTTC
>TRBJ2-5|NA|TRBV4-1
CASSPPLVRGPQETQYF
TGCGCCAGCAGCCCCCCCCTGGTTCGGGGGCCCCAAGAGACCCAGTACTTC
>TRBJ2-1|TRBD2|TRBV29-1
CSVRSAGDEQFF
TGCAGCGTTCGTTCCGCGGGGGATGAGCAGTTCTTC
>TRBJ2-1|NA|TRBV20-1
CSARIEGPVNEQFF
TGCAGTGCTAGAATCGAGGGCCCAGTGAATGAGCAGTTCTTC
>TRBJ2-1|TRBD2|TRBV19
CASSLGLARRDNEQFF
TGTGCCAGTAGTCTAGGACTAGCTCGGAGGGACAATGAGCAGTTCTTC
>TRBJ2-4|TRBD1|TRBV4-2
CASSQEGQQENIQYF
TGTGCCAGCAGCCAAGAGGGACAGCAAGAAAACATTCAGTACTTC
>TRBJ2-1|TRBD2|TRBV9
CASSVGASGGYNEQFF
TGTGCCAGCAGCGTAGGGGCTAGCGGGGGGTACAATGAGCAGTTCTTC
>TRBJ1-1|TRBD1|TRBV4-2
CASSQVGQGDTEAFF
TGTGCCAGCAGCCAAGTGGGACAGGGGGACACTGAAGCTTTCTTT
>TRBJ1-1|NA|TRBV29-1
CSGGTNTEAFF
TGCAGCGGGGGGACAAACACTGAAGCTTTCTTT
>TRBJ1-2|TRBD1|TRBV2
CASRTTGTDYGYTF
TGTGCCAGCAGAACAACCGGGACAGACTATGGCTACACCTTC
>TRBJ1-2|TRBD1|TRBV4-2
CASSPGTGGAANYGYTF
TGTGCCAGCAGCCCTGGGACAGGGGGTGCCGCTAACTATGGCTACACCTTC